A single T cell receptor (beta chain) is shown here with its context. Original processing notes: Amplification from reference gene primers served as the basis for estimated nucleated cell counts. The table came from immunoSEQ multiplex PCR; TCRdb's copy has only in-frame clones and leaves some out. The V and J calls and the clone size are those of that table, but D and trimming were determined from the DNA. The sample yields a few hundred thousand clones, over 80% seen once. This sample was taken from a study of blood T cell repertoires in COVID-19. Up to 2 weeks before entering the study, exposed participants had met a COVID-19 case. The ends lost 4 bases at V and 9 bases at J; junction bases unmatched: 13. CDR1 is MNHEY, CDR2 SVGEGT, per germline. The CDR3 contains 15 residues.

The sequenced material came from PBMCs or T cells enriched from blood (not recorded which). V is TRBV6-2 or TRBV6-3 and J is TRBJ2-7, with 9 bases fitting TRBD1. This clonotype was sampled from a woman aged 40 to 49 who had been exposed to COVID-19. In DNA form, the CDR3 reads TGTGCCAGCAGTTGGCCGGGACAGGGATCAAGAGGGCAGTACTTC. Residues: CASSWPGQGSRGQYF.